The clone carrying this TCR beta chain showed up just a few times. TCRdb re-called the RT-PCR reads with MiXCR, one entry per CDR3 protein. The top ten hold 10% to 15% of the sample, which has more than 400,000 distinct CDR3 sequences, 11% seen once. With V trimmed by 3 bases and J by 4 bases, 14 bases remained unmatched. Per the germline V gene, CDR1 is SGHAT and CDR2 is FQDESV (reference sequence). The CDR3 totals 18 residues. The data stem from a study of response to subunit inactivated influenza vaccine. The source material was PBMCs from blood, sampled roughly 6 weeks after vaccination. This TCR was recovered from a middle-aged man who received an inactivated influenza vaccine. The chain combines TRBV11-1 with TRBJ2-5, with TRBD1 matching 10 bases. In nucleotides, the CDR3 is TGTGCCAGCAGCTTGATTCGCGCCCCGCGGGACAGGGGAGAGACCCAGTACTTC. Protein product: CASSLIRAPRDRGETQYF.